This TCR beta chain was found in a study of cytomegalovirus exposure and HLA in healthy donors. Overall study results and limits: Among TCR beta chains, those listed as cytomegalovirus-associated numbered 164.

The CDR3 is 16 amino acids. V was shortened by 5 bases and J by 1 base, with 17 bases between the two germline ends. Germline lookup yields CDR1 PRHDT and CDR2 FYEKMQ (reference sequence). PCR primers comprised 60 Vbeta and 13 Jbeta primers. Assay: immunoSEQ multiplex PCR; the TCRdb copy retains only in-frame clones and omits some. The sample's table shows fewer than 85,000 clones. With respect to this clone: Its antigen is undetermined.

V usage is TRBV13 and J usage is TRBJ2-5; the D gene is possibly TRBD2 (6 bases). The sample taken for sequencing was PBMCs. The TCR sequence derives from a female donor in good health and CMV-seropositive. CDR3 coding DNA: TGTGCCAGCAGCCCCCCTTGGGGGGTACTCCAAGAGACCCAGTACTTC. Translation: CASSPPWGVLQETQYF.